Here is one T cell receptor (beta chain) with its context. The sample is drawn from a study of OX40 agonist ivuxolimab in advanced cancers. Assay used: immunoSEQ multiplex PCR; TCRdb lists only in-frame clones, some missing. In the table there are 55,000 to 65,000 clones, about 85% of which are singletons. The CDR3 spans 18 residues. In germline, CDR1 is MGHRA, CDR2 YSYEKL. Trimming removed 0 bases at V and 1 base at J, with 15 bases between. The J gene is TRBJ2-2, the V gene TRBV4-1, with no clear D. This receptor was obtained from an adult with an advanced solid tumor such as melanoma, head and neck, liver or kidney cancer. Sequencing used CD4+ or CD8+ T cells sorted from blood, obtained in a trial of the OX40 agonist ivuxolimab. Written as DNA, the CDR3 is TGCGCCAGCAGCCAAGATATCCGGCTTGCAGGGAACACCGGGGAGCTGTTTTTT. Translation gives CASSQDIRLAGNTGELFF.